This T cell receptor beta chain was captured by sequencing in a study of cytomegalovirus exposure and HLA in healthy donors. Notes on the study in general: Per published reports, the classifier diagnosed cytomegalovirus status with high specificity and sensitivity.

Germline V lookup: CDR1 DFQATT, CDR2 SNEGSKA (reference sequence). Between the trimmed V and J ends, which lost 7 bases and 3 bases, there was a span of 9 bases. This CDR3 comprises 11 residues. The donors were members of the validation cohort comprising 100 to 150 subjects, separate from the approximately 630-subject first cohort. Remarks on this clone: The antigen is unknown.

Generated by immunoSEQ multiplex PCR, the TCRdb table keeps only in-frame clones and is missing some. This repertoire shows under 250,000 clones, approximately 78% found once; its top ten account for 1% to 1.5%. The receptor was isolated from a woman aged 25 to 39 in good health and CMV-seronegative. The gene calls are TRBV20-1 and TRBJ2-5; D is uncertain. The sequencing input was PBMCs. The CDR3 DNA follows: TGCAGTGTCGGGTCGGAAGAGACCCAGTACTTC. Its protein product is CSVGSEETQYF.